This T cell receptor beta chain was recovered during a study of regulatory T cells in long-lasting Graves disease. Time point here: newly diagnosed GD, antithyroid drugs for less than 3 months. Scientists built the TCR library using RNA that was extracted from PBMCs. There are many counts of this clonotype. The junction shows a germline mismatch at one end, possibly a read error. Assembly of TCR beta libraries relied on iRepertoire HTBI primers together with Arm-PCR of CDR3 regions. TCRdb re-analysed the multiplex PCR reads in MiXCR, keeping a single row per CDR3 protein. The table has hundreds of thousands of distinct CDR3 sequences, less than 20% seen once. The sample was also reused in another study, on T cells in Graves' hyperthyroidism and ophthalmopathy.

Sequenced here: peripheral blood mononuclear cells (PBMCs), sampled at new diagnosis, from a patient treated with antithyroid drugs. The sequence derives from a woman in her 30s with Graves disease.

The DNA of the CDR3 is TGTGCCAGCAGCTTAGCGGGAGATAACACTGAAGCTTTCTTT. Translating gives CASSLAGDNTEAFF. The V gene is TRBV5-1, the J gene TRBJ1-1, with unresolved D. CDR1 is SGHRS, CDR2 YFSETQ, per germline. The CDR3 contains 14 residues.